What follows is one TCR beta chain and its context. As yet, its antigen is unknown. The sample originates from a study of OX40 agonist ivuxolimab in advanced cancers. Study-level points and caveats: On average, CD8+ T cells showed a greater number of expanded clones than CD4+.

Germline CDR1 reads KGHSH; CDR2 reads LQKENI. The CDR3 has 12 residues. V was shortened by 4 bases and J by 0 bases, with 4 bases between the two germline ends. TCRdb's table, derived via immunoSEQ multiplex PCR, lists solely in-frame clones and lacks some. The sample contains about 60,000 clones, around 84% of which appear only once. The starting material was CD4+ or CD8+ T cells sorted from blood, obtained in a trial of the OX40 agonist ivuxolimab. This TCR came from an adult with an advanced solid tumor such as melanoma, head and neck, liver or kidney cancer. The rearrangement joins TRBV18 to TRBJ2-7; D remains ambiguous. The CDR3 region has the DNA TGTGCCAGCTCACAGAGCTCCTACGAGCAGTACTTC. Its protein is CASSQSSYEQYF.